The 30 T cell receptor beta chains presented below share a single source sample, sequenced in a study of blood T cell repertoires in COVID-19. Assay: immunoSEQ multiplex PCR; the TCRdb copy retains only in-frame clones and omits some. The sample comprises over 75,000 clones, more than 70% of which are singletons, and roughly 25% rests with the top ten. The sample comprised peripheral blood. These receptors originate from a human donor in a cohort sampled during active COVID-19.

This clone was counted ten times or more. The V call is TRBV7-8, the J call TRBJ1-1; D remains ambiguous. This CDR3 is 15 amino acids long. The germline V gene has CDR1 SGHVS and CDR2 FQNEAQ. Trimming stripped 3 bases from V and 1 base from J, with 12 bases between. The CDR3 protein is CASSFGVPRNTEAFF. The CDR3, as DNA: TGTGCCAGCAGCTTCGGCGTACCTAGGAACACTGAAGCTTTCTTT.

The chain recombines TRBV7-9 with TRBJ2-7, with 11 positions matching TRBD2. CDR1 is SEHNR, CDR2 FQNEAQ, per germline (reference sequence). V was clipped by 5 bases and J by 2 bases; unmatched bases: 5. CDR3 size: 15 residues. CDR3 protein: CASSTTSGRTYEQYF. In nucleotides, the CDR3 is TGTGCCAGCAGCACAACTAGCGGGAGAACCTACGAGCAGTACTTC.

The chain joins TRBV7-2 to TRBJ2-1; maybe TRBD2 (5 bases). V was shortened by 4 bases and J by 9 bases, with 7 bases between the two germline ends. The germline V gene has CDR1 SGHTA and CDR2 FQGNSA. The CDR3 runs 11 residues. The CDR3 reads CASSWESEQFF. The CDR3 DNA is TGTGCCAGCAGCTGGGAGAGTGAGCAGTTCTTC.

The V call is TRBV12-5, the J call TRBJ2-2; 8 bases map to TRBD2. V was pared by 11 bases and J by 6 bases, with 8 bases of the junction left unmatched. This CDR3 is 13 amino acids long. Germline loops: CDR1 LGHNT, CDR2 FRNRAP. CDR3 region: CAVTAGVPGELFF. CDR3 sequence (DNA): TGTGCTGTGACAGCGGGGGTTCCCGGGGAGCTGTTTTTT.

The V gene is TRBV7-8, the J gene TRBJ2-7; 7 bases are shared with TRBD1. Per the germline V gene, CDR1 is SGHVS and CDR2 is FQNEAQ. The V segment lost 5 bases and the J segment 2 bases; nucleotides outside the gene matches: 6. CDR3 size: 14 residues. This CDR3 reads CASSLRDSPYEQYF. As DNA, the CDR3 is TGTGCCAGCAGCCTCCGGGACAGCCCCTACGAGCAGTACTTC.

The chain joins TRBV3-1 (or the pseudogene TRBV3-2) to TRBJ2-5; 13 bases agree with TRBD2. CDR3 length: 16 amino acids. V lost 4 bases to trimming and J lost 5 bases; unmatched junction nucleotides: 7. Germline V CDR1 and CDR2: LGHDT, YNNKEL (reference sequence). CDR3 DNA sequence: TGTGCCAGCAGCCGCCGACTAGCGGGAGGTCGGGAGACCCAGTACTTC. Its translation: CASSRRLAGGRETQYF.

This clone was counted between two and nine times. The chain joins TRBV4-3 to TRBJ2-5; 7 nucleotides line up with TRBD2. This CDR3 has 14 residues. The V gene's germline CDR1 is LGHNA and CDR2 YSLEER. Unmatched junction bases numbered 5, after V lost 0 bases and J lost 7 bases. CDR3 protein: CASSQDPRGGTQYF. Here the CDR3 DNA reads TGCGCCAGCAGCCAAGATCCCCGCGGGGGGACCCAGTACTTC.

The genes are TRBV27 and TRBJ2-1; weak D call: TRBD1 (5 bases). V lost 6 bases and J 5 bases, leaving 23 bases between the germline ends. This CDR3 contains 17 residues. Germline values: CDR1 MNHEY, CDR2 SMNVEV (reference sequence). In nucleotides, the CDR3 is TGTGCCAGCAGGGAGATGGGGTTTGGCTTGACAGACAATGAGCAGTTCTTC. Its protein product is CASREMGFGLTDNEQFF.

V is TRBV6-6 and J is TRBJ2-1; the match to TRBD1 covers 9 bases. Trimming removed 7 bases from V and 4 bases from J; junction bases left unmatched: 5. CDR3 size: 14 residues. The V gene's germline CDR1 is MNHNY and CDR2 SVGAGI (reference sequence). CDR3 DNA: TGTGCCAGCACCTGGGACAGGGCGTACAATGAGCAGTTCTTC. Amino acid sequence: CASTWDRAYNEQFF.

V and J are TRBV5-1 and TRBJ2-3, with D possibly TRBD2 on 5 matching bases. Trimming removed 0 bases from V and 2 bases from J, with 10 bases in between. Looked up from germline, CDR1 is SGHRS and CDR2 is YFSETQ. This CDR3 region has 15 residues. Here the CDR3 reads CASSLAGIPTDTQYF. The CDR3 region has the DNA TGCGCCAGCAGCTTGGCCGGGATCCCCACAGATACGCAGTATTTT.

The chain uses TRBV27 and TRBJ2-7; a weak D match, TRBD1 (6 bases). Between the trimmed V and J ends, which lost 5 bases and 0 bases, there was a span of 14 bases. Looked up from germline, CDR1 is MNHEY and CDR2 is SMNVEV (reference sequence). The CDR3 is made up of 15 amino acids. In DNA, the CDR3 is TGTGCCAGCAGTACCCGGGACAAGGGCTCCTACGAGCAGTACTTC. Protein product: CASSTRDKGSYEQYF.

The chain uses TRBV3-1 (or the pseudogene TRBV3-2) and TRBJ1-1, with 9 nucleotides matching TRBD1. This CDR3 is built from 16 residues. V was clipped by 1 base and J by 0 bases; unmatched bases: 3. CDR1 is LGHDT, CDR2 YNNKEL, per germline (reference sequence). CDR3 nucleotide sequence: TGTGCCAGCAGCCAAGGGGGACAGGGCCTGAACACTGAAGCTTTCTTT. Its protein is CASSQGGQGLNTEAFF.

The chain combines TRBV30 with TRBJ1-2, with 7 bases matching TRBD1. The V gene end was trimmed by 2 bases and the J gene end by 3 bases; junction bases not matched to a gene: 3. The CDR3 covers 13 residues. The germline V gene encodes CDR1 GTSNPN and CDR2 SVGIG (reference sequence). For the CDR3, the DNA is TGTGCCTGGAGTATACAGGGGTACTATGGCTACACCTTC. Amino acids: CAWSIQGYYGYTF. The whole variable domain, remainder taken from reference TRBV30 and TRBJ1-2, is SQTIHQWPATLVQPVGSPLSLECTVEGTSNPNLYWYRQAAGRGLQLLFYSVGIGQISSEVPQNLSASRPQDRQFILSSKKLLLSDSGFYLCAWSIQGYYGYTFGSGTRLTVV.

V usage is TRBV18 and J usage is TRBJ1-2; TRBD1 matches 11 bases. CDR1 and CDR2 from the germline V gene are KGHSH and LQKENI. The V and J ends lost 3 bases and 4 bases, in that order; junction bases with no gene match: 7. This CDR3 spans 16 amino acids. The CDR3, as DNA: TGTGCCAGCTCACCTACGGGACAGGGGGTGGCCTATGGCTACACCTTC. Translating gives CASSPTGQGVAYGYTF. The full variable domain, in which reference TRBV18 and TRBJ1-2 provide the parts outside the CDR3, is NAGVMQNPRHLVRRRGQEARLRCSPMKGHSHVYWYRQLPEEGLKFMVYLQKENIIDESGMPKERFSAEFPKEGPSILRIQQVVRGDSAAYFCASSPTGQGVAYGYTFGSGTRLTVV.

This chain connects TRBV2 to TRBJ1-5; D is unresolved. CDR3 size: 15 residues. From germline, CDR1 is SNHLY and CDR2 FYNNEI. Trimming shortened V by 4 bases and J by 4 bases, and 14 bases separated the two germline ends. CDR3 protein: CASSVNSGRNQPQHF. The CDR3 bases are TGTGCCAGCAGTGTGAACTCCGGTCGGAATCAGCCCCAGCATTTT.

The V call is TRBV6-5, the J call TRBJ1-2; 7 bases line up with TRBD1. The V segment lost 7 bases and the J segment 2 bases; nucleotides outside the gene matches: 7. Germline CDR1 and CDR2: MNHEY and SVGAGI. This CDR3 spans 14 amino acids. In nucleotides, the CDR3 is TGTGCCAGCACGAACCAGGGGGGAAACTATGGCTACACCTTC. Protein product: CASTNQGGNYGYTF.

This sequence joins TRBV12-5 and TRBJ2-1, with D possibly being TRBD1 (6 bases). V lost 6 bases and J lost 4, with 13 bases in between. CDR3 size: 14 residues. The germline V gene encodes CDR1 LGHNT and CDR2 FRNRAP. As DNA, the CDR3 is TGTGCTAGTGGCATCGACAGGAGATACAATGAGCAGTTCTTC. It is translated as CASGIDRRYNEQFF.

The DNA of the CDR3 is TGCGCCAGCAGCCAAACTAGCGGGGGGGATACGCAGTATTTT. It translates to CASSQTSGGDTQYF. This rearrangement joins TRBV4-3 to TRBJ2-3, with TRBD2 matching 12 bases. The CDR3 length is 14 residues. V trimming: 2 bases; J trimming: 6 bases; junction bases outside the gene matches: 0. The V gene's germline CDR1 is LGHNA and CDR2 YSLEER.

The CDR3 here is CASSLEGGVGTEAFF. In nucleotides, the CDR3 is TGTGCCAGCAGCTTAGAAGGGGGCGTAGGAACTGAAGCTTTCTTT. The chain is built from TRBV13 and TRBJ1-1; 7 bases are shared with TRBD1. Germline V lookup: CDR1 PRHDT, CDR2 FYEKMQ (reference sequence). Unmatched junction bases numbered 7, after V lost 1 base and J lost 5 bases. This CDR3 contains 15 residues.

This rearrangement joins TRBV2 to TRBJ1-2; 7 bases line up with TRBD1. The CDR3 length is 12 residues. Trimming took 7 bases from V and 5 from J; bases not matched to a gene: 4. Germline V CDR1 and CDR2: SNHLY, FYNNEI. CDR3 in DNA: TGTGCCAGCAAGGCCAGGGGGTATGGCTACACCTTC. Protein product: CASKARGYGYTF.

The chain carries TRBV29-1 and TRBJ2-1, with D possibly matching TRBD2 (6 bases). Trimming stripped 5 bases from V and 5 bases from J, with 13 bases between. The CDR3 consists of 13 residues. Germline V CDR1 and CDR2: SQVTM, ANQGSEA. CDR3 nucleotide sequence: TGCAGCGTTAAGGAGGGCGGAAACAATGAGCAGTTCTTC. Its translation is CSVKEGGNNEQFF.

The chain couples TRBV28 to TRBJ1-4; no reliable D call. CDR1 and CDR2 from the germline V gene are MDHEN and SYDVKM. This CDR3 comprises 15 residues. V was clipped by 5 bases and J by 0 bases, with 10 bases between them. The CDR3 nucleotides are TGTGCCAGCAGTGACCCGACAACAACTAATGAAAAACTGTTTTTT. Residues: CASSDPTTTNEKLFF. The variable domain in full, with the rest retrieved from reference TRBV28 and TRBJ1-4, is DVKVTQSSRYLVKRTGEKVFLECVQDMDHENMFWYRQDPGLGLRLIYFSYDVKMKEKGDIPEGYSVSREKKERFSLILESASTNQTSMYLCASSDPTTTNEKLFFGSGTQLSVL.

The gene calls are TRBV28 and TRBJ1-4, with D perhaps TRBD1 (6 bases). This CDR3 contains 12 residues. Germline V gives CDR1 MDHEN, CDR2 SYDVKM. V was clipped by 9 bases and J by 6 bases, with 11 bases between them. As DNA, the CDR3 is TGTGCCAGTACTACAGGGTATGAAAAACTGTTTTTT. Protein: CASTTGYEKLFF. The full variable domain, its missing parts supplied by reference TRBV28 and TRBJ1-4, is DVKVTQSSRYLVKRTGEKVFLECVQDMDHENMFWYRQDPGLGLRLIYFSYDVKMKEKGDIPEGYSVSREKKERFSLILESASTNQTSMYLCASTTGYEKLFFGSGTQLSVL.

This clone was picked up one time. The V gene is TRBV18, the J gene TRBJ1-1; D might be TRBD1 (6 bases). In germline, CDR1 is KGHSH, CDR2 LQKENI. V was trimmed by 3 bases and J by 1 base, leaving 12 bases between them. The CDR3 covers 15 residues. This chain's CDR3 is CASSPGAGANTEAFF. The CDR3 region has the DNA TGTGCCAGCTCACCGGGAGCAGGGGCGAACACTGAAGCTTTCTTT.

CDR3 nucleotide sequence: TGTGCCAGCAGCGCCGGGGTAGCCGGTGGTGAGCAGTTCTTC. Encoded protein: CASSAGVAGGEQFF. The chain is built from TRBV5-6 and TRBJ2-1; possible D gene TRBD2, 5 bases. V shed 4 bases and J shed 9 bases, with 17 bases lying between them. This CDR3 comprises 14 residues. Germline V gene sequence: CDR1 SGHDT, CDR2 YYEEEE.

This sequence joins TRBV10-3 and TRBJ1-5; no clear D gene. The CDR3 sequence is 13 residues long. In germline, CDR1 is ENHRY, CDR2 SYGVKD. V was cut by 5 bases and J by 8 bases, with 13 bases left in between. The CDR3, as DNA: TGTGCCATCAGTAATTATGAGAGGGAGCCCCAGCATTTT. It encodes CAISNYEREPQHF.

This chain uses TRBV21-1 with TRBJ1-5; the DNA was not used to check the table's D call, TRBD1. TRBV21-1 is termed a pseudogene. The CDR3 runs 15 residues. The CDR3 loop reads CASSTRDSRNQPQHF. The CDR3 DNA reads TGTGCCAGCAGCACCCGGGACAGTAGGAATCAGCCCCAGCATTTT.

The chain employs TRBV5-1 and TRBJ2-5, with 10 bases matching TRBD1. Germline trimming cut 4 bases from V and 4 bases from J; bases unmatched to any gene: 10. The CDR3 loop spans 16 amino acids. Germline lookup yields CDR1 SGHRS and CDR2 YFSETQ. The CDR3 loop is CASSPRTGGAAETQYF. DNA of the CDR3: TGCGCCAGCAGCCCACGGACAGGGGGAGCAGCAGAGACCCAGTACTTC.

The chain employs TRBV27 and TRBJ2-1; D is perhaps TRBD2 (5 bases). Germline CDR1 reads MNHEY; CDR2 reads SMNVEV (reference sequence). The CDR3 loop spans 13 amino acids. V lost 7 bases and J lost 9, with 16 bases in between. The CDR3 coding sequence is TGTGCCAGCACCCAACTAGGTTCCGGTGAGCAGTTCTTC. Its protein is CASTQLGSGEQFF.

This chain connects TRBV2 to TRBJ1-2; weak D call: TRBD1 (5 bases). Trimming pared 3 bases from V and 3 bases from J, leaving 17 bases between. CDR1 SNHLY and CDR2 FYNNEI come from the germline V gene. This CDR3 is built from 16 residues. The CDR3 region is CASSEGSGAFYYGYTF. CDR3 in DNA: TGTGCCAGCAGTGAGGGAAGCGGGGCCTTTTACTATGGCTACACCTTC.